Following are 25 T cell receptor beta chains from one sample sequenced in a study of T cells in Graves' hyperthyroidism and ophthalmopathy. The CDR3 regions of TCR beta were amplified from RNA transcripts. First-round RT-PCR with HTBI primers amplified the TCR CDR3 region. TCRdb used MiXCR to reprocess the multiplex PCR reads, holding one entry per CDR3 protein. The top ten clones hold approximately 13% of a sample with about 640,000 distinct CDR3 sequences, roughly 15% of them seen once. Sequencing was done on a sample of blood. The receptors come from a woman aged 45 to 65 with Graves' ophthalmopathy.

This clonotype was recorded a few times. The chain combines TRBV20-1 with TRBJ1-2; the D gene is possibly TRBD1 (6 bases). V dropped 0 bases and J dropped 5 bases, with 10 bases sitting between them. CDR3 length: 13 amino acids. Germline V gives CDR1 DFQATT, CDR2 SNEGSKA (reference sequence). The CDR3 sequence: CSARDWTVYGYTF. The CDR3 DNA sequence: TGCAGTGCTAGAGATTGGACAGTATATGGCTACACCTTC.

The chain uses TRBV12-3 or TRBV12-4 and TRBJ2-2; no clear D gene. This CDR3 has 11 amino acids. V was clipped by 6 bases and J by 6 bases, with 5 bases between them. CDR3 residues: CASRHSGELFF. The DNA for the CDR3 is TGTGCCAGCAGGCATTCCGGGGAGCTGTTTTTT.

This clonotype turned up a few times. The chain carries TRBV30 and TRBJ2-5; D perhaps matches TRBD1 (6 bases). This CDR3 has 12 residues. Trimming stripped 4 bases from V and 3 bases from J, with 9 bases between. Germline V CDR1 and CDR2: GTSNPN, SVGIG (reference sequence). Written as DNA, the CDR3 is TGTGCCTGGACAGGGGATAAAGAGACCCAGTACTTC. Its protein product is CAWTGDKETQYF.

This clonotype was detected ten times or more. V and J are TRBV2 and TRBJ2-2; no clear D. Germline assignment: CDR1 SNHLY and CDR2 FYNNEI. The germline V and J ends were trimmed by 8 bases and 3 bases, with 4 bases remaining between them. The CDR3 loop spans 11 amino acids. The CDR3 DNA reads as TGTGCCAGCTATCACACCGGGGAGCTGTTTTTT. As protein: CASYHTGELFF. The entire variable domain, with the rest obtained from reference TRBV2 and TRBJ2-2, is as follows: EPEVTQTPSHQVTQMGQEVILRCVPISNHLYFYWYRQILGQKVEFLVSFYNNEISEKSEIFDDQFSVERPDGSNFTLKIRSTKLEDSAMYFCASYHTGELFFGEGSRLTVL.

This clonotype was observed many times. The rearrangement links TRBV4-1 to TRBJ1-2, with D possibly TRBD1 on 5 matching bases. Germline V gene data show CDR1 as MGHRA and CDR2 as YSYEKL. The CDR3 is 14 amino acids. The V end lost 0 bases, the J end lost 8 bases, and 13 bases lay between the germline ends. The chain's CDR3 is CASSQDNGRGGYTF. The CDR3 DNA reads TGCGCCAGCAGCCAAGATAACGGACGGGGCGGCTACACCTTC.

This clonotype occurred many times. The rearrangement joins TRBV18 to TRBJ2-7; 15 bases agree with TRBD2. Trimming at V came to 3 bases and at J to 5 bases, leaving 11 bases not matched to a gene. CDR3 size: 18 residues. The germline gives CDR1 KGHSH, CDR2 LQKENI. For the CDR3, the DNA is TGTGCCAGCTCACCGATCCTAGGACTAGCGGGAGGGCCCCACGAGCAGTACTTC. Translation: CASSPILGLAGGPHEQYF.

This clonotype was counted at least ten times. The genes are TRBV5-1 and TRBJ2-7, with 7 bases identical to TRBD2. Unmatched junction bases numbered 6, after V lost 0 bases and J lost 3 bases. Germline-derived CDR1 and CDR2 are SGHRS and YFSETQ. The CDR3 runs to 15 residues. CDR3 DNA: TGCGCCAGCAGCTTGGTAAGCGGGACCGGCTACGAGCAGTACTTC. The encoded protein is CASSLVSGTGYEQYF. The variable domain in full, completed from reference TRBV5-1 and TRBJ2-7, reads KAGVTQTPRYLIKTRGQQVTLSCSPISGHRSVSWYQQTPGQGLQFLFEYFSETQRNKGNFPGRFSGRQFSNSRSEMNVSTLELGDSALYLCASSLVSGTGYEQYFGPGTRLTVT.

This clonotype was seen at least ten times. The CDR3 nucleotides read TGTGCCAGCAGCTCGAGCGGGAATCTCGGGGAGCTGTTTTTT. Its protein is CASSSSGNLGELFF. The chain recombines TRBV7-9 with TRBJ2-2; TRBD2 aligns across 7 bases. This CDR3 contains 14 residues. Germline trimming cut 4 bases from V and 7 bases from J; bases unmatched to any gene: 6. The V gene's germline CDR1 is SEHNR and CDR2 FQNEAQ (reference sequence).

This chain connects TRBV25-1 to TRBJ2-1, with 9 nucleotides matching TRBD2. Germline CDR1 is MGHDK and CDR2 is SYGVNS. V was pared by 5 bases and J by 1 base, with 9 bases of the junction left unmatched. The CDR3 spans 17 residues. The CDR3 DNA is TGTGCCAGCAGTTTTAGACCCAGCGGGAGGTCCTACAATGAGCAGTTCTTC. This codes for CASSFRPSGRSYNEQFF.

This clonotype has ten or more counts. The chain employs TRBV7-7 and TRBJ2-1, with 10 nucleotides matching TRBD2. The germline V gene encodes CDR1 SSHAT and CDR2 FNYEAQ (reference sequence). The CDR3 has 15 amino acids. CDR3 amino acids: CASQRGGPSYNEQFF. In nucleotides, the CDR3 is TGTGCTAGCCAGCGGGGGGGACCTTCCTACAATGAGCAGTTCTTC.

The table lists this clonotype with a few counts. The rearrangement uses TRBV20-1 and TRBJ2-3; unclear D gene. The germline V gene encodes CDR1 DFQATT and CDR2 SNEGSKA (reference sequence). V dropped 1 base and J dropped 0 bases, with 8 bases sitting between them. The CDR3 consists of 14 residues. The CDR3 DNA reads TGCAGTGCTAGAGGGGGATACAGCACAGATACGCAGTATTTT. This codes for CSARGGYSTDTQYF.

This chain uses TRBV6-1 with TRBJ1-6; TRBD1 is a possible D gene (6 bases). There are 15 residues in the CDR3. V gave up 2 bases and J gave up 10 bases, with 15 bases separating them. The germline V gene encodes CDR1 MNHNS and CDR2 SASEGT. Here the CDR3 reads CASSELPPGGSPLHF. CDR3 nucleotide sequence: TGTGCCAGCAGTGAATTGCCTCCCGGGGGCTCACCCCTCCACTTT.

This clonotype showed up many times. The chain is built from TRBV7-3 and TRBJ1-1, with D possibly being TRBD1 (5 bases). Germline lookup yields CDR1 SGHTA and CDR2 FQGTGA. Trimming took 4 bases from V and 9 from J, leaving 9 bases between them. The CDR3 runs 11 residues. The CDR3 reads CASSSEGKAFF. CDR3 nucleotides: TGTGCCAGCAGCTCAGAGGGGAAAGCTTTCTTT.

This clonotype was detected only a few times. The chain uses TRBV6-1 and TRBJ1-2; D unresolved. Germline CDR1 MNHNS, CDR2 SASEGT. CDR3 size: 13 residues. V lost 6 bases and J lost 7, with 15 bases in between. The DNA of the CDR3 is TGTGCCAGCAGATCGGAGTCTGAGGCTGGCTACACCTTC. Its protein is CASRSESEAGYTF.

This clonotype was seen at least ten times. The chain joins TRBV7-3 to TRBJ2-1; weak D call: TRBD2 (6 bases). Trimming took 5 bases from V and 11 from J, leaving 16 bases between them. The length of the CDR3 is 13 residues. CDR1 and CDR2 (germline): SGHTA, FQGTGA. DNA for the CDR3: TGTGCCAGCAGCCCCGGGCTAGCGCGCCAGCAGTTCTTC. It yields the protein CASSPGLARQQFF.

This clonotype was counted many times. The genes are TRBV12-3 or TRBV12-4 and TRBJ2-1, with 13 bases fitting TRBD2. After removal of 7 bases from V and 5 bases from J, the junction contained 8 bases not matched to a gene. This CDR3 spans 16 amino acids. The CDR3 DNA sequence: TGTGCCAGCATCAAGACTAGCGGGAGGTCAGACAATGAGCAGTTCTTC. Encoded protein: CASIKTSGRSDNEQFF.

This clonotype was seen a few times. The chain links TRBV6-1 to TRBJ2-5; D not resolved. The germline CDR1 and CDR2 sequences are MNHNS and SASEGT. CDR3 length equals 15 residues. The V and J ends lost 6 bases and 2 bases respectively, with 16 bases between them. CDR3 bases: TGTGCCAGCAGGGACCTAGGGAAGCTGCAAGAGACCCAGTACTTC. Its translation is CASRDLGKLQETQYF.

J is TRBJ1-2 and V is TRBV7-3; tentatively, D is TRBD1 (6 bases). This CDR3 is 13 amino acids long. The germline gives CDR1 SGHTA, CDR2 FQGTGA. Trimming took off 1 base at V and 6 bases at J, with 9 bases between the two ends. The CDR3 spells CASSLSTGNGYTF. DNA of the CDR3: TGTGCCAGCAGCTTAAGCACAGGGAATGGCTACACCTTC.

The chain combines TRBV28 with TRBJ1-2; perhaps TRBD1 as D (5 bases). In germline, CDR1 is MDHEN, CDR2 SYDVKM. Trimming pared 10 bases from V and 8 bases from J, leaving 14 bases between. This CDR3 is built from 11 residues. This CDR3 reads CATGQGGGYTF. CDR3 nucleotide sequence: TGTGCCACTGGGCAGGGCGGGGGCTACACCTTC.

The V call is TRBV24-1, the J call TRBJ2-2; 9 bases fit TRBD2. Germline CDR1 and CDR2: KGHDR and SFDVKD. V shed 1 base and J 0 bases; nucleotides not matched to a gene: 23. The CDR3 contains 24 residues. The CDR3: CATSDFSVGRGSGRHNPNTGELFF. DNA of the CDR3: TGTGCCACCAGTGATTTTTCGGTGGGTCGTGGTAGCGGGAGACACAACCCGAACACCGGGGAGCTGTTTTTT.

This clonotype has only a few counts. This chain joins TRBV29-1 and TRBJ2-7, with 7 bases that match TRBD1. Trimming cost V 2 bases and J 3 bases; bases outside gene matches: 10. Germline V CDR1 and CDR2: SQVTM, ANQGSEA. The CDR3 length is 15 residues. The CDR3 spells CSVEPLTGYGYEQYF. CDR3 coding DNA: TGCAGCGTTGAACCCCTGACAGGGTATGGCTACGAGCAGTACTTC.

This clonotype occurred a few times. The chain has TRBV10-3 and TRBJ2-6; TRBD2 might be the D (6 bases). V was clipped by 0 bases and J by 2 bases, with 14 bases between them. Germline V gives CDR1 ENHRY, CDR2 SYGVKD. CDR3 size: 18 residues. The CDR3 coding sequence is TGTGCCATCAGTGAGTCGGGCGGGGAGAGGCCTGGGGCCAACGTCCTGACTTTC. It codes for CAISESGGERPGANVLTF.

There are a few counts of this clonotype. This chain links TRBV9 with TRBJ2-1; 9 nucleotides match TRBD2. CDR1 is SGDLS and CDR2 is YYNGEE in the germline V gene. The CDR3 loop spans 12 amino acids. The V segment lost 3 bases and the J segment 13 bases; nucleotides outside the gene matches: 5. The CDR3 DNA is TGTGCCAGCAGCGGCATAGCGGGAGTTCAGTTCTTC. This encodes CASSGIAGVQFF.

The chain joins TRBV30 to TRBJ1-5; possibly TRBD1 for D (6 bases). The CDR3 runs to 15 residues. The germline V and J ends were trimmed by 1 base and 6 bases, with 16 bases remaining between them. Germline CDR1 GTSNPN, CDR2 SVGIG (reference sequence). The CDR3 nucleotides are TGTGCCTGGAGTGCCCCGACAGGTTTTCGTCAGCCCCAGCATTTT. As protein: CAWSAPTGFRQPQHF.

This clonotype came up a few times. V usage is TRBV7-9 and J usage is TRBJ2-6; TRBD1 is a possible D gene (5 bases). The CDR3 loop spans 16 amino acids. Looked up from germline, CDR1 is SEHNR and CDR2 is FQNEAQ (reference sequence). Trimming pared 4 bases from V and 0 bases from J, leaving 10 bases between. The CDR3 DNA is TGTGCCAGCAGCTGGGGCCCGCGCTCTGGGGCCAACGTCCTGACTTTC. Its protein is CASSWGPRSGANVLTF.